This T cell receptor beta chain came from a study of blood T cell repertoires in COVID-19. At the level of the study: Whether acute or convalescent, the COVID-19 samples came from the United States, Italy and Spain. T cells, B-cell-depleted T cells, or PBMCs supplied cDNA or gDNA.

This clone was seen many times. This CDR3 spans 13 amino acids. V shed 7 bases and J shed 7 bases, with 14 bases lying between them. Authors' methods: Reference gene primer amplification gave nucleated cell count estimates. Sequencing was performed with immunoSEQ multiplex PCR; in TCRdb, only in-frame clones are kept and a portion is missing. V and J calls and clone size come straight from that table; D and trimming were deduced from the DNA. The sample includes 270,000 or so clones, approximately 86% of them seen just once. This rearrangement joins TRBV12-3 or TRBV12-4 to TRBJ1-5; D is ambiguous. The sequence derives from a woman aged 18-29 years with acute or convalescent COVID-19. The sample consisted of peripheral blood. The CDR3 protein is CASTLEEGQPQHF. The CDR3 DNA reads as TGTGCCAGCACCCTTGAAGAGGGACAGCCCCAGCATTTT.